This TCR beta chain came from a study of shared clonotypes between healthy human individuals. The naive CD8 subset, CD45RO-negative cells positively selected for CCR7, excluded terminally differentiated effector memory CD45RA+ cells. The CDR3 length is 18 residues. V was clipped by 2 bases and J by 4 bases; unmatched bases: 14. Germline V gene sequence: CDR1 SGHRS, CDR2 YFSETQ. Sequenced by immunoSEQ multiplex PCR; TCRdb stores in-frame clones only, minus some. This sample yields almost 700,000 clones, of which about 90% are seen a single time; more than 20% belongs to the top ten. Worth noting for this clone: Its antigen is still unknown.

Study-wide findings and caveats: Clonotypes shared by all four sorted-subset donors had higher generation probabilities than non-shared clonotypes. Researchers sampled blood only, noting tissue repertoires likely differ.

The V gene is TRBV5-1, the J gene TRBJ1-2; 10 bases are a match to TRBD1. The sample comprised naive CD8+ T cells sorted from blood. The receptor's source is a man between 25 and 39 years old in good health. CDR3 nucleotide sequence: TGCGCCAGCAGCTTCCCTTCTGGGACAGGGGTGAAGGTCTATGGCTACACCTTC. This codes for CASSFPSGTGVKVYGYTF.